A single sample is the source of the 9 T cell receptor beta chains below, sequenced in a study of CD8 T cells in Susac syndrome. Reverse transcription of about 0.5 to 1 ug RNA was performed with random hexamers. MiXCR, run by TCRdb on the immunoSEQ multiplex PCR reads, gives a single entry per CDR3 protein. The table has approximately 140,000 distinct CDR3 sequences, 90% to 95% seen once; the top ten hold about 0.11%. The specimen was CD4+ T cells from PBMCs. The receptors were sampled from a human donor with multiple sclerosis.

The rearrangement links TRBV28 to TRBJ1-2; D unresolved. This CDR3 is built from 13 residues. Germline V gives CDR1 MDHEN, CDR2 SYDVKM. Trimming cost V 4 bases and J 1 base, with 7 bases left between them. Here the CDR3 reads CASSSVNNYGYTF. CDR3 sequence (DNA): TGTGCCAGCAGTTCGGTCAATAACTATGGCTACACCTTC.

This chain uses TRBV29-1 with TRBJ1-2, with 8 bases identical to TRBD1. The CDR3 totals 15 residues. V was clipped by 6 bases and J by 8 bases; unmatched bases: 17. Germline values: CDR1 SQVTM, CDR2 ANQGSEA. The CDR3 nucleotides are TGCAGCGTCCTCCCCAACCTAGACAGGGGAAAAGGCTACACCTTC. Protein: CSVLPNLDRGKGYTF.

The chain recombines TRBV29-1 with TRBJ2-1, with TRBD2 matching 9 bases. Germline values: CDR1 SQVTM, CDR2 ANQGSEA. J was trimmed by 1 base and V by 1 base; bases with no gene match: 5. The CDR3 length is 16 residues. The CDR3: CSVEGRGRGSYNEQFF. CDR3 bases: TGCAGCGTTGAAGGTCGCGGGAGGGGGTCCTACAATGAGCAGTTCTTC.

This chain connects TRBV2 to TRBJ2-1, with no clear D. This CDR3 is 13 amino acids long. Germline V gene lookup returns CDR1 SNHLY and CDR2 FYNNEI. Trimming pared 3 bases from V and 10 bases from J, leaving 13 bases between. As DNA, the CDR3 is TGTGCCAGCAGTGACTCCCCTTTCGGGGAGCAGTTCTTC. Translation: CASSDSPFGEQFF.

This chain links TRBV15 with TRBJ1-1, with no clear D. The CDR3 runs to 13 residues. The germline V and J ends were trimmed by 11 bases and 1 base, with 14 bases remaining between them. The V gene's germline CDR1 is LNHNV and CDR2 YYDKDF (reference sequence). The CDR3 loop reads CAARQSPNTEAFF. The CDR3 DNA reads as TGTGCCGCTCGACAAAGCCCGAACACTGAAGCTTTCTTT.

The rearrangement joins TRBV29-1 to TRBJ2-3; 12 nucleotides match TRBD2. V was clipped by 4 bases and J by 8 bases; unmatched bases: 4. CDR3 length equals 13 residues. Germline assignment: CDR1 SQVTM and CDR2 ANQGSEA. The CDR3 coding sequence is TGCAGCGTTGGGGCTAGCGGGAGGGTTACGCAGTATTTT. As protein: CSVGASGRVTQYF.

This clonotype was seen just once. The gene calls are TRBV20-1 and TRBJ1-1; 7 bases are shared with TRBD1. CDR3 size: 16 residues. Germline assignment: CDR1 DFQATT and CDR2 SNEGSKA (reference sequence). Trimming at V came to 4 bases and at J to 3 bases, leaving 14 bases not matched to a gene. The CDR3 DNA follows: TGCAGTGCTAACAGGAGACAGGGAGCGAAGGACACTGAAGCTTTCTTT. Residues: CSANRRQGAKDTEAFF.

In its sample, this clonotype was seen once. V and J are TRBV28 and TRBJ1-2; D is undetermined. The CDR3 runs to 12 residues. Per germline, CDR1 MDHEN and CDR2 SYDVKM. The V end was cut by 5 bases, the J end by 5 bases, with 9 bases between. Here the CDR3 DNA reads TGTGCCAGCAGTCCCCGACTATATGGCTACACCTTC. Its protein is CASSPRLYGYTF.

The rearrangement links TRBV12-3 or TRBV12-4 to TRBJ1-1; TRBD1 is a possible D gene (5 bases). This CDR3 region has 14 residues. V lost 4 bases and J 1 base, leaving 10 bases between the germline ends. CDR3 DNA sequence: TGTGCCAGCAGTTGGGGGGGGTGGAACACTGAAGCTTTCTTT. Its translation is CASSWGGWNTEAFF.